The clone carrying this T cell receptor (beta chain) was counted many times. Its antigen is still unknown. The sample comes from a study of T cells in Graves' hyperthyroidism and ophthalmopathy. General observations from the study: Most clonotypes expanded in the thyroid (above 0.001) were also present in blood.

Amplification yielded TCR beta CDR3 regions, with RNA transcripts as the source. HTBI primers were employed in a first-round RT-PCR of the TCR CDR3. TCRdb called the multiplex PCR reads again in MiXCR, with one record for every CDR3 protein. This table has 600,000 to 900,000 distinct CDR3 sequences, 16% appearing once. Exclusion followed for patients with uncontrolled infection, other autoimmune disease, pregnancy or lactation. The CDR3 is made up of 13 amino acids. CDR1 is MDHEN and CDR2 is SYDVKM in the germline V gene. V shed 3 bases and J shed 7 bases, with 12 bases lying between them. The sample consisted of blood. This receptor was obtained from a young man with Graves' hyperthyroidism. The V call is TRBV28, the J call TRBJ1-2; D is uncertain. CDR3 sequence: CASSLVAGSGYTF. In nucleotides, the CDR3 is TGTGCCAGCAGTTTGGTTGCGGGTAGTGGCTACACCTTC.